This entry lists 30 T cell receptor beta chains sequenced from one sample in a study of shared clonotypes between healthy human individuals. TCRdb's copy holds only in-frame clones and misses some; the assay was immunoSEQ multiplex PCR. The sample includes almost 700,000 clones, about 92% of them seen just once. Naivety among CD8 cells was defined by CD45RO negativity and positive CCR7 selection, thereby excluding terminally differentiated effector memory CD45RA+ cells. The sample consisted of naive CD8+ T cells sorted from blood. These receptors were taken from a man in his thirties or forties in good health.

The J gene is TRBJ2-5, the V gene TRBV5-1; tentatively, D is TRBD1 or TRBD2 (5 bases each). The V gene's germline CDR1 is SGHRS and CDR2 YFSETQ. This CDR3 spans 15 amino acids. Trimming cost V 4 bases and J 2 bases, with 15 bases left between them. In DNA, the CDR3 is TGCGCCAGCAGCAAGAATTGGGGGTGGCAAGAGACCCAGTACTTC. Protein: CASSKNWGWQETQYF.

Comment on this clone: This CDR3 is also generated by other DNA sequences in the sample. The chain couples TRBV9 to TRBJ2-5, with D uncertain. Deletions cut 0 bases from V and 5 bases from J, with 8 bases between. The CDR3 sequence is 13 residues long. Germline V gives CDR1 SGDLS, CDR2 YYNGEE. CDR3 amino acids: CASSVGGEETQYF. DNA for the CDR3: TGTGCCAGCAGCGTAGGCGGTGAGGAGACCCAGTACTTC.

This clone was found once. CDR3 DNA: TGCAGCGTTGAATGGGGAAGGGTAGGGGAGCTGTTTTTT. It codes for CSVEWGRVGELFF. The chain combines TRBV29-1 with TRBJ2-2, with D hard to call. The CDR3 is 13 amino acids. Between the trimmed V and J ends, which lost 2 bases and 8 bases, there was a span of 12 bases. Germline loops: CDR1 SQVTM, CDR2 ANQGSEA.

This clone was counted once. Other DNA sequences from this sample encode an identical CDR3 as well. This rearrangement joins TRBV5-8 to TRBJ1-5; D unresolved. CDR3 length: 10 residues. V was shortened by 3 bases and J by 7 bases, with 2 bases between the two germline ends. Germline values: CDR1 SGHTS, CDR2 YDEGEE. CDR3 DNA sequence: TGTGCCAGCAGCTACCAGCCCCAGCATTTT. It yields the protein CASSYQPQHF.

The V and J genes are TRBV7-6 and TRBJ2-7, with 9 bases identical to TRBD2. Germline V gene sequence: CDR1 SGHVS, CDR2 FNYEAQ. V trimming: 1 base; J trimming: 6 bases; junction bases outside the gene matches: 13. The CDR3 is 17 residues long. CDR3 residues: CASSLDVSGSATAEQYF. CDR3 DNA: TGTGCCAGCAGCTTAGATGTTAGCGGGAGTGCCACTGCCGAGCAGTACTTC.

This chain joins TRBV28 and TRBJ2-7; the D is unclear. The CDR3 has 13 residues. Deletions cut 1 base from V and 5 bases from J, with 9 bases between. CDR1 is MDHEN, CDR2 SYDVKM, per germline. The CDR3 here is CASSLYGLNEQYF. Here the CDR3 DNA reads TGTGCCAGCAGTTTATATGGATTGAACGAGCAGTACTTC.

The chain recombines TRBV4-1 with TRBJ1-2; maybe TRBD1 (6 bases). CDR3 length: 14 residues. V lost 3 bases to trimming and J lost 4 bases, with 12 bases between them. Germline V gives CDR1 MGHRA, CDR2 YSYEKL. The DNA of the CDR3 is TGCGCCAGCAGCCAGAGACAGGCCCTCTATGGCTACACCTTC. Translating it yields CASSQRQALYGYTF.

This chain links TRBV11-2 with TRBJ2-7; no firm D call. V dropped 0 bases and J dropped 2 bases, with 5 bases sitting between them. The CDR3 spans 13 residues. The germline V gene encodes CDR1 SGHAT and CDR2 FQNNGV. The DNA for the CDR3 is TGTGCCAGCAGCTTAGAGCTAGCCTACGAGCAGTACTTC. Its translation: CASSLELAYEQYF.

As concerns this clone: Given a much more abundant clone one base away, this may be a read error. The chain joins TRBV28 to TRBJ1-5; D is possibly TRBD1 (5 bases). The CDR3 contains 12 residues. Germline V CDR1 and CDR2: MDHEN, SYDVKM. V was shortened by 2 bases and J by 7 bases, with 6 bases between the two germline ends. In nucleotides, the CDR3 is TGTGCCAGCAGTTTAGGGGGGCAGCCCCAGCATTTT. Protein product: CASSLGGQPQHF.

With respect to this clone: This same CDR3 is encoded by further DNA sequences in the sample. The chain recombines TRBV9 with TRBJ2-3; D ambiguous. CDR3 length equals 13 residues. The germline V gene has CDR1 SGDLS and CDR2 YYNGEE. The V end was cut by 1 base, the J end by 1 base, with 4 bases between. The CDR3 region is CASSVSGTDTQYF. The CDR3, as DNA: TGTGCCAGCAGCGTAAGCGGCACAGATACGCAGTATTTT.

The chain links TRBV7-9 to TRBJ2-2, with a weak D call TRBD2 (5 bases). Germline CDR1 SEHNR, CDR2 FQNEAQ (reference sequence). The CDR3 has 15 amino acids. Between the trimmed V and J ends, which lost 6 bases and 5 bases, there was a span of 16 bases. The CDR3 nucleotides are TGTGCCAGCAGGGGAGCGTTAGGCGTAACCGGGGAGCTGTTTTTT. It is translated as CASRGALGVTGELFF. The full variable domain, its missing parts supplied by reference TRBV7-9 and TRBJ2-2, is DTGVSQNPRHKITKRGQNVTFRCDPISEHNRLYWYRQTLGQGPEFLTYFQNEAQLEKSRLLSDRFSAERPKGSFSTLEIQRTEQGDSAMYLCASRGALGVTGELFFGEGSRLTVL.

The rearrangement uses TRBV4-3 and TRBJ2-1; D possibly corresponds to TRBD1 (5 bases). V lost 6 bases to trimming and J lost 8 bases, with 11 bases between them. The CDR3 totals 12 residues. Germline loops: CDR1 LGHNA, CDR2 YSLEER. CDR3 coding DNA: TGCGCCAGCAGAGGGGTGAGTCATGAGCAGTTCTTC. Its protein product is CASRGVSHEQFF.

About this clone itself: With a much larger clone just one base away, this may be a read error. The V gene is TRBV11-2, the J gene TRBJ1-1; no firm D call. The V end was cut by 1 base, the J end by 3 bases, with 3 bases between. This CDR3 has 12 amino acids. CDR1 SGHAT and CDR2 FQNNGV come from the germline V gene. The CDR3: CASSLGDTEAFF. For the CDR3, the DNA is TGTGCCAGCAGCTTAGGGGACACTGAAGCTTTCTTT.

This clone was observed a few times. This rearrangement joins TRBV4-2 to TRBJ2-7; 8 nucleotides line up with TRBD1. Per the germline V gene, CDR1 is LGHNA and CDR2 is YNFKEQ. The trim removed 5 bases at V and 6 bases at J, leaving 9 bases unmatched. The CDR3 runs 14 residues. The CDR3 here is CASSARTGLLEQYF. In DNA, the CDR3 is TGTGCCAGCAGCGCCCGGACAGGGCTCCTCGAGCAGTACTTC.

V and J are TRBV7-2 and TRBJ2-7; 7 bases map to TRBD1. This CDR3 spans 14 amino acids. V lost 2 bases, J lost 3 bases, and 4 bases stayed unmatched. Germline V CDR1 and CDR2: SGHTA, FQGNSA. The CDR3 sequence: CASSLKQGVYEQYF. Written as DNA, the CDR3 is TGTGCCAGCAGCTTAAAGCAGGGGGTCTACGAGCAGTACTTC.

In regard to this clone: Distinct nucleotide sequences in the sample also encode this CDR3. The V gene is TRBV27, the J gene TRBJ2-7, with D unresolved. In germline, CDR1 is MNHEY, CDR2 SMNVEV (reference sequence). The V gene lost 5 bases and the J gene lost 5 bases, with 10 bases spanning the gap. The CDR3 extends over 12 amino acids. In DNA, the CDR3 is TGTGCCAGCAGTATGCTTGGAGACGAGCAGTACTTC. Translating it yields CASSMLGDEQYF.

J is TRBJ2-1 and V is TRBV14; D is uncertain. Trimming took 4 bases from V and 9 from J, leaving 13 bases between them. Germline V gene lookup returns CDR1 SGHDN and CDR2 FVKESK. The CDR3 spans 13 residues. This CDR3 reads CASSPNPWGEQFF. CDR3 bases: TGTGCCAGCAGCCCAAATCCGTGGGGTGAGCAGTTCTTC.

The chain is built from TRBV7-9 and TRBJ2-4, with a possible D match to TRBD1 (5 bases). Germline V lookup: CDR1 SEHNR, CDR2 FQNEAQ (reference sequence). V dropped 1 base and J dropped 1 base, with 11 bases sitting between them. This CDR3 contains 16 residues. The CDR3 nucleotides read TGTGCCAGCAGCTTAGGTCGGACATCGGCCAAAAACATTCAGTACTTC. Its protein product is CASSLGRTSAKNIQYF.

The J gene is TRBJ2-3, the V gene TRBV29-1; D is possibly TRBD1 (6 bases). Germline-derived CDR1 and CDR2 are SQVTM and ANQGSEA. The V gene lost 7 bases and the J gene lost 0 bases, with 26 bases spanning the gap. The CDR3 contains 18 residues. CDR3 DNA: TGCAGCGCCGGCCCGGACAGTGGACGTAAAACTAGCACAGATACGCAGTATTTT. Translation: CSAGPDSGRKTSTDTQYF.

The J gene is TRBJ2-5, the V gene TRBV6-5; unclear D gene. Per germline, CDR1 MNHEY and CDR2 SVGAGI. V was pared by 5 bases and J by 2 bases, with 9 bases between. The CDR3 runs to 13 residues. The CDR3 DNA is TGTGCCAGCAGTCCCAACAATCAAGAGACCCAGTACTTC. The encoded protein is CASSPNNQETQYF.

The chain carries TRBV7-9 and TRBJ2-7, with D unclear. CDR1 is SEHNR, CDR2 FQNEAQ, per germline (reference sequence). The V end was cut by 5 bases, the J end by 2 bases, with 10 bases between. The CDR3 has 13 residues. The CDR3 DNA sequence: TGTGCCAGCAGCCCCGCCAGTACCTACGAGCAGTACTTC. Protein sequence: CASSPASTYEQYF.

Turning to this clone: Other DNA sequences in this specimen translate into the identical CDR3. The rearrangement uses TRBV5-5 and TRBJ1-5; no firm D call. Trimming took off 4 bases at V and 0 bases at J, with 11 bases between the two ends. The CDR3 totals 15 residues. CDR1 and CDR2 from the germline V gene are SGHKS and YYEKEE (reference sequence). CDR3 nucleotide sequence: TGTGCCAGCAGCCCTTTCCGGGGTAGCAATCAGCCCCAGCATTTT. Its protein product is CASSPFRGSNQPQHF.

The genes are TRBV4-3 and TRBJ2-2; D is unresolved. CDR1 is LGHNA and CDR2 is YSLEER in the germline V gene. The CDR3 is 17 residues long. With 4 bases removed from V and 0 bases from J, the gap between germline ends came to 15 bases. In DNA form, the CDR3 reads TGCGCCAGCAGCCTTCTACAGACGACTGCGAACACCGGGGAGCTGTTTTTT. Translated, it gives CASSLLQTTANTGELFF.

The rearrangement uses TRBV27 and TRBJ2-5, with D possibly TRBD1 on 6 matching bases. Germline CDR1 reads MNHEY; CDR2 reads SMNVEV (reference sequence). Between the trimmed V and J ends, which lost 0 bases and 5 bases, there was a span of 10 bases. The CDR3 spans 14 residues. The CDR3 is CASSLSVDSETQYF. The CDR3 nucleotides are TGTGCCAGCAGTTTATCTGTGGACAGTGAGACCCAGTACTTC.

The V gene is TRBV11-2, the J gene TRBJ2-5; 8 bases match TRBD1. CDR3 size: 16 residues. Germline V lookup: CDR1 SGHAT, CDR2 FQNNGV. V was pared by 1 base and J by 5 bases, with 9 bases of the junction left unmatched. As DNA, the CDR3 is TGTGCCAGCAGCTTAGGGAGGACAGGGAATTTTGAGACCCAGTACTTC. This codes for CASSLGRTGNFETQYF.

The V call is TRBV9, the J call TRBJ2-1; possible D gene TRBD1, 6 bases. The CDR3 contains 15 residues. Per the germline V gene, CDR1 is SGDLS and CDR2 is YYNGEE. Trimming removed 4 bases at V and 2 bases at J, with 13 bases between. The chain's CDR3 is CASSQTGNPYNEQFF. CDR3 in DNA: TGTGCCAGCAGCCAAACAGGGAACCCCTACAATGAGCAGTTCTTC.

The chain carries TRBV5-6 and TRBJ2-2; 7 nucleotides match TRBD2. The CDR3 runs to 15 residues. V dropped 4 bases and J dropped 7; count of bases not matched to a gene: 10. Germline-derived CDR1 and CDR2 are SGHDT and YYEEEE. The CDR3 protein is CASSAVGEGGGELFF. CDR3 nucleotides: TGTGCCAGCAGCGCGGTCGGGGAGGGTGGCGGGGAGCTGTTTTTT. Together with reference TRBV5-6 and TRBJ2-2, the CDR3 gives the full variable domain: DAGVTQSPTHLIKTRGQQVTLRCSPKSGHDTVSWYQQALGQGPQFIFQYYEEEERQRGNFPDRFSGHQFPNYSSELNVNALLLGDSALYLCASSAVGEGGGELFFGEGSRLTVL.

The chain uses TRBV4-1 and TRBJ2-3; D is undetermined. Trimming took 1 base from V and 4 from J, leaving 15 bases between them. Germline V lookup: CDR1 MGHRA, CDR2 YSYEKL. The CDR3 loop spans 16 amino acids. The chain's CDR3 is CASSQGLTLSSDTQYF. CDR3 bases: TGCGCCAGCAGCCAAGGATTAACTCTATCCTCAGATACGCAGTATTTT.

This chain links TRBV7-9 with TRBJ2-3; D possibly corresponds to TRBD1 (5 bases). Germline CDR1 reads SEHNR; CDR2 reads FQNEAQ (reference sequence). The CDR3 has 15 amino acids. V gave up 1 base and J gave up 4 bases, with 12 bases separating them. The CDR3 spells CASSLVSREPDTQYF. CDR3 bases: TGTGCCAGCAGCTTAGTGTCCAGGGAACCAGATACGCAGTATTTT.

CDR3 loop: CASSLYFLGLLETQYF. For the CDR3, the DNA is TGTGCCAGCAGCTTATATTTCCTAGGACTACTGGAGACCCAGTACTTC. The chain combines TRBV11-2 with TRBJ2-5; maybe TRBD2 (6 bases). Per the germline V gene, CDR1 is SGHAT and CDR2 is FQNNGV. The CDR3 is 16 residues long. V lost 2 bases to trimming and J lost 5 bases, with 18 bases between them. The whole variable domain, remainder taken from reference TRBV11-2 and TRBJ2-5, is EAGVAQSPRYKIIEKRQSVAFWCNPISGHATLYWYQQILGQGPKLLIQFQNNGVVDDSQLPKDRFSAERLKGVDSTLKIQPAKLEDSAVYLCASSLYFLGLLETQYFGPGTRLLVL.